This TCR beta chain comes out of a study of regulatory T cells in long-lasting Graves disease. There are many counts of this clonotype. Time point meaning: persistent/refractory GD, antithyroid drugs over 5 years with positive TRAb. The TCR library was prepared using RNA isolated from PBMCs. Criteria from the American Thyroid Association guidelines were applied to diagnose Graves' disease. In building TCR beta libraries, iRepertoire HTBI primers were used together with Arm-PCR of CDR3 regions. Source study methods: Samples revealed around 56 TRBV and about 15 TRBJ segments. MiXCR was run by TCRdb on the multiplex PCR reads, yielding one entry per CDR3 protein. TCRdb, not the original authors, processed these V and J calls. Of about 470,000 distinct CDR3 sequences listed, roughly 20% are singletons. Sequencing used peripheral blood mononuclear cells (PBMCs), obtained when the disease was refractory, from a patient treated with antithyroid drugs. This TCR was recovered from a female donor with Graves disease.

CDR3 bases: TGTGCCAGCTTGGGGGGGATATCGACAGAGACAGCTAACTATGGCTACACCTTC. It yields the protein CASLGGISTETANYGYTF. V and J are TRBV11-2 and TRBJ1-2, with D possibly TRBD1 on 5 matching bases. The CDR3 sequence is 18 residues long. V was clipped by 8 bases and J by 0 bases, with 25 bases between them. Per the germline V gene, CDR1 is SGHAT and CDR2 is FQNNGV.